Listed below are T cell receptor beta chains from one sample, sequenced in a study of OX40 agonist ivuxolimab in advanced cancers. Measured with immunoSEQ multiplex PCR; TCRdb has only the in-frame clones, and not every one. Here the sample spans tens of thousands of clones, about 88% being singletons. This material consisted of CD4+ or CD8+ T cells sorted from blood, taken in a trial of the OX40 agonist ivuxolimab. The receptors shown here come from an adult with an advanced solid tumor such as melanoma, head and neck, liver or kidney cancer. CDR3s include the opening cysteine and the closing phenylalanine or tryptophan. A D gene is named only where the DNA matches it firmly. Rows may omit the clone size; those that give it use once, few, many or a size class.

V gene	CDR3 length	clone size	D gene	J gene	CDR3 protein	CDR3 DNA
TRBV19	14	-	TRBD2	TRBJ2-7	CATKGDYISYEQYF	TGTGCCACCAAAGGGGACTATATCTCCTACGAGCAGTACTTC
TRBV2	11	few	-	TRBJ1-1	CASIRNTEAFF	TGTGCCAGCATTAGAAACACTGAAGCTTTCTTT
TRBV19	14	-	-	TRBJ2-7	CASSIDSRPGEQYF	TGTGCCAGTAGTATAGATTCCAGACCTGGCGAGCAGTACTTC
TRBV11-2	13	-	-	TRBJ1-2	CASSLGSHYGYTF	TGTGCCAGCAGCTTAGGGAGCCACTATGGCTACACCTTC
TRBV30	13	-	-	TRBJ2-7	CAWAAGTPYEQYF	TGTGCCTGGGCCGCCGGGACACCCTACGAGCAGTACTTC
TRBV5-4	15	few	TRBD1	TRBJ1-1	CASSLVGRGITEAFF	TGTGCCAGCAGCTTGGTGGGCAGGGGGATCACTGAAGCTTTCTTT
TRBV11-2	14	-	-	TRBJ2-7	CASSPITQYYEQYF	TGTGCCAGCAGCCCTATTACCCAGTACTACGAGCAGTACTTC
TRBV9	13	-	TRBD2	TRBJ2-1	CASSMTSGNEQFF	TGTGCCAGCAGCATGACTAGCGGTAATGAGCAGTTCTTC
TRBV6-5	14	-	-	TRBJ1-1	CASSYEGENTEAFF	TGTGCCAGCAGTTATGAGGGGGAAAACACTGAAGCTTTCTTT
TRBV5-4	13	-	-	TRBJ2-7	CASSLSLRHEQYF	TGTGCCAGCAGCTTGTCGCTTCGCCACGAGCAGTACTTC
TRBV5-4	11	once	-	TRBJ2-5	CASSGFETQYF	TGTGCCAGCAGCGGTTTTGAGACCCAGTACTTC
TRBV6-5	12	-	-	TRBJ1-2	CASSSTGYGYTF	TGTGCCAGCAGTTCAACAGGGTATGGCTACACCTTC
TRBV19	11	few	-	TRBJ2-7	CASRNTERQYF	TGTGCCAGTAGAAACACAGAACGGCAGTACTTC
TRBV14	14	-	-	TRBJ1-2	CASSQDRGARGYTF	TGTGCCAGCAGCCAAGATCGGGGGGCTCGTGGCTACACCTTC
TRBV5-8	15	-	TRBD1	TRBJ2-7	CASTRTGTGFYEQYF	TGTGCCAGCACCCGCACCGGGACAGGGTTCTACGAGCAGTACTTC
TRBV10-2	14	-	-	TRBJ2-1	CASSEIGWDNEQFF	TGCGCCAGCAGTGAGATAGGGTGGGACAATGAGCAGTTCTTC
TRBV9	13	-	-	TRBJ2-7	CASSVGSSYEQYF	TGTGCCAGCAGCGTGGGTAGCTCCTACGAGCAGTACTTC
TRBV15	14	-	TRBD1	TRBJ1-1	CATSRDNDRGLAFF	TGTGCCACCAGCAGAGACAACGACAGGGGCTTAGCTTTCTTT
TRBV2	14	-	-	TRBJ2-7	CASRLDGYSYEQYF	TGTGCCAGCAGGTTAGACGGTTACTCCTACGAGCAGTACTTC
TRBV28	17	-	TRBD1	TRBJ1-5	CASSSSTGTAINQPQHF	TGTGCCAGCAGTTCCTCAACCGGGACAGCAATCAATCAGCCCCAGCATTTT